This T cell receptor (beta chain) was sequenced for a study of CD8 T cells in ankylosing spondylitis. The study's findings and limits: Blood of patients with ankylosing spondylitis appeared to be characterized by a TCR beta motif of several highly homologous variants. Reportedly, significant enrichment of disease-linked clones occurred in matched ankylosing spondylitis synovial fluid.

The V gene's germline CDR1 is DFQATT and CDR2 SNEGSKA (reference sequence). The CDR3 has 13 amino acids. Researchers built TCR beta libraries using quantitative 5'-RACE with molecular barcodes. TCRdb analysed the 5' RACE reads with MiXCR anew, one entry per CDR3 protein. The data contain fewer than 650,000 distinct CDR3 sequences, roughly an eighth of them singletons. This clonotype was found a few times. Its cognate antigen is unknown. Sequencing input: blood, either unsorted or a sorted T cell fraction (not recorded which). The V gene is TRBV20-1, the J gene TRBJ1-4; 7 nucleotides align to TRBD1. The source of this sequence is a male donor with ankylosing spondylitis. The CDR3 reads CGVVGQTNEKLFF. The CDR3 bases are TGCGGCGTGGTGGGACAGACTAATGAAAAACTGTTTTTT.